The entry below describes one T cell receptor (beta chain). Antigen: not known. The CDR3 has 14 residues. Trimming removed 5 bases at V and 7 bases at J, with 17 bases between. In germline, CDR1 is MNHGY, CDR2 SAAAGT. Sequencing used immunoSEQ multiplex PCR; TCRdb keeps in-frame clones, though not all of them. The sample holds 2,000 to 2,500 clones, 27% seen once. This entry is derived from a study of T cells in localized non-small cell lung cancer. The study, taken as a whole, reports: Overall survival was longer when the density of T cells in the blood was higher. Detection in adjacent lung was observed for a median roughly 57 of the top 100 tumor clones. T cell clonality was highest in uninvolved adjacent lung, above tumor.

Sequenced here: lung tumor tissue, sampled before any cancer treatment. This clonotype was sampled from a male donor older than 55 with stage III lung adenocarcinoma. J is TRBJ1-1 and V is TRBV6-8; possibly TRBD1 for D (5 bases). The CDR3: CASSVEMGTVEAFF. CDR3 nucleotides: TGTGCCAGCAGTGTCGAGATGGGGACGGTTGAAGCTTTCTTT.